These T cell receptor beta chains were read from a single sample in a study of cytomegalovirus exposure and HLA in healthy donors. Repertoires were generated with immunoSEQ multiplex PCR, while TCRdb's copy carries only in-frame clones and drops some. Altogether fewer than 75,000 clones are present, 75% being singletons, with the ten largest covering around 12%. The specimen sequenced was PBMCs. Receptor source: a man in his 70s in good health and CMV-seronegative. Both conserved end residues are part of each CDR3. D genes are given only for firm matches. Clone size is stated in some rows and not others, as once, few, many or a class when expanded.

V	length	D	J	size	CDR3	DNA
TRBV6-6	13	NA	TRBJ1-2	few	CASSRTENYGYTF	TGTGCCAGCAGCCGGACAGAAAACTATGGCTACACCTTC
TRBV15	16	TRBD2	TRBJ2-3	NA	CATSRDYSGSTDTQYF	TGTGCCACCAGCAGAGATTATAGCGGGAGCACAGATACGCAGTATTTT
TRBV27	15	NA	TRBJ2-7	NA	CASSFGSGVSYEQYF	TGTGCCAGCAGTTTCGGGAGTGGGGTTTCCTACGAGCAGTACTTC
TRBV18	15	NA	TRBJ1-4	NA	CASSPPSGAGEKLFF	TGTGCCAGCTCACCACCGTCAGGGGCCGGAGAAAAACTGTTTTTT
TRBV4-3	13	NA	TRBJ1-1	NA	CASSQDLGGSAFF	TGCGCCAGCAGCCAAGATCTGGGAGGGAGTGCTTTCTTT
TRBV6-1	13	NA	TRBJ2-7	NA	CASKVVQSYEQYF	TGTGCCAGCAAGGTCGTACAGTCCTACGAGCAGTACTTC
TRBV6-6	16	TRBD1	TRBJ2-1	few	CASSRGQGGSYNEQFF	TGTGCCAGCAGCCGAGGACAGGGGGGGTCCTACAATGAGCAGTTCTTC
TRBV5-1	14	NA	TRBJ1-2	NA	CASSFAGWSNGYTF	TGCGCCAGCAGCTTTGCAGGGTGGAGCAATGGCTACACCTTC
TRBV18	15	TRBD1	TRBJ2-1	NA	CASSPGTGSYNEQFF	TGTGCCAGCTCACCAGGGACAGGGTCCTACAATGAGCAGTTCTTC
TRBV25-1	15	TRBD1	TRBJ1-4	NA	CASSERDRLHEKLFF	TGTGCCAGCAGTGAAAGGGACAGGCTGCATGAAAAACTGTTTTTT
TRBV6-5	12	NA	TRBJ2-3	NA	CASSPSTDTQYF	TGTGCCAGCAGTCCGAGCACAGATACGCAGTATTTT
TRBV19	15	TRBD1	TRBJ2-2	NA	CASSPRTGNTGELFF	TGTGCCAGTAGTCCTCGGACAGGGAACACCGGGGAGCTGTTTTTT
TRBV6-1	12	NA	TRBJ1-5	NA	CASSEGDQPQHF	TGTGCCAGCAGTGAAGGAGATCAGCCCCAGCATTTT
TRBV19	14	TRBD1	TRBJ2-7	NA	CASSTGQGTYEQYF	TGTGCCAGTAGTACGGGACAGGGAACCTACGAGCAGTACTTC
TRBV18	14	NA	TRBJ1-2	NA	CASSPPQGNYGYTF	TGTGCCAGCTCACCACCGCAGGGAAACTATGGCTACACCTTC
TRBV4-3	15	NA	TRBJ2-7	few	CASSQFLGNFYEQYF	TGCGCCAGCAGCCAGTTTCTAGGCAACTTCTACGAGCAGTACTTC
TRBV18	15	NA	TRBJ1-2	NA	CASSLRQEPNYGYTF	TGTGCCAGCTCACTTCGACAGGAGCCTAACTATGGCTACACCTTC
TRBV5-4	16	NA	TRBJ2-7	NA	CASSNGDLRGSYEQYF	TGTGCCAGCAGCAACGGGGACCTCAGGGGCTCCTACGAGCAGTACTTC
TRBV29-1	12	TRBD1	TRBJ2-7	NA	CSFGQGTYEQYF	TGCAGCTTCGGACAGGGAACCTACGAGCAGTACTTC
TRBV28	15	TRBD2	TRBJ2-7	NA	CASSYPAGGSYEQYF	TGTGCCAGCAGTTATCCGGCGGGAGGGTCCTACGAGCAGTACTTC
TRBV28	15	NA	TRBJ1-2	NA	CASSTIEIANYGYTF	TGTGCCAGCAGTACGATAGAAATAGCTAACTATGGCTACACCTTC
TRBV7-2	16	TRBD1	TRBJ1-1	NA	CASSLGTGGLSTEAFF	TGTGCCAGCAGCTTAGGGACAGGGGGACTTTCCACTGAAGCTTTCTTT
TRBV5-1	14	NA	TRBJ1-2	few	CASTGAGFGYGYTF	TGCGCCAGCACCGGAGCCGGTTTTGGCTATGGCTACACCTTC
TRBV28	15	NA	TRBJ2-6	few	CASSLRSSGANVLTF	TGTGCCAGCAGTTTACGTAGCTCTGGGGCCAACGTCCTGACTTTC
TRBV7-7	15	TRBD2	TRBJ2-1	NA	CASSPGLAGPNEQFF	TGTGCTAGCAGCCCCGGGCTAGCGGGACCCAATGAGCAGTTCTTC
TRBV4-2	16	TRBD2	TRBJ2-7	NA	CASRTTGRGGVYEQYF	TGTGCCAGCAGGACTACTGGGCGGGGGGGTGTCTACGAGCAGTACTTC
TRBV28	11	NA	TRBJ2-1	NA	CASSSIREQFF	TGTGCCAGCAGTTCAATCAGAGAGCAGTTCTTC
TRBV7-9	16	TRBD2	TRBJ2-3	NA	CASIGEAGGSGDTQYF	TGTGCCAGCATAGGAGAGGCGGGGGGGTCGGGAGATACGCAGTATTTT
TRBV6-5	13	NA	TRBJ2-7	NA	CASSRTGNREQYF	TGTGCCAGCAGCCGTACAGGGAACCGCGAGCAGTACTTC
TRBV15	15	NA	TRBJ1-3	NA	CATSRDPGSGNTIYF	TGTGCCACCAGCAGAGATCCCGGCTCTGGAAACACCATATATTTT
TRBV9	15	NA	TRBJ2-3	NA	CASSVAMRVQDTQYF	TGTGCCAGCAGCGTAGCTATGAGGGTTCAAGATACGCAGTATTTT
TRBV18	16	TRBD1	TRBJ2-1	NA	CASSPPAGGIYNEQFF	TGTGCCAGCTCACCACCTGCAGGGGGCATCTACAATGAGCAGTTCTTC
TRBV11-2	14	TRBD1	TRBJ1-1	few	CASSSQGVGTEAFF	TGTGCCAGCAGCTCCCAGGGGGTGGGCACTGAAGCTTTCTTT
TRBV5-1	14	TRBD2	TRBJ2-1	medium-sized	CASSLSGRDNEQFF	TGCGCCAGCAGCCTTTCTGGGAGGGACAATGAGCAGTTCTTC
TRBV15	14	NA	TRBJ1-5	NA	CATSKELSNQPQHF	TGTGCCACCAGCAAGGAGCTTAGCAATCAGCCCCAGCATTTT
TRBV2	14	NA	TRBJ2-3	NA	CASSAGSEGDTQYF	TGTGCCAGCAGTGCCGGGTCGGAGGGAGATACGCAGTATTTT